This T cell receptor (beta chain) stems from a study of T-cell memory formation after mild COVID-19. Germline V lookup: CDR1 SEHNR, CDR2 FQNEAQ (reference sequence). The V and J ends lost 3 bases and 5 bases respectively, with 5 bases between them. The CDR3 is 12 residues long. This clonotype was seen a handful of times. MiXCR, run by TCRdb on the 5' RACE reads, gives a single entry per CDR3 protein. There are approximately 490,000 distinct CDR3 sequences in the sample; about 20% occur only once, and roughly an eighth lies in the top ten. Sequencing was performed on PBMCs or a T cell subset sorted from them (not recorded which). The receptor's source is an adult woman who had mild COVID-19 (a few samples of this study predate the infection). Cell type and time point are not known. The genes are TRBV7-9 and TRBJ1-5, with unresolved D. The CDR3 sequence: CASSLQDQPQHF. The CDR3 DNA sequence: TGTGCCAGCAGCTTGCAGGATCAGCCCCAGCATTTT.